A single sample gave rise to the 27 T cell receptor beta chains below, sequenced in a study of cytomegalovirus exposure and HLA in healthy donors. A multiplex PCR was run with 60 Vbeta primers and 13 Jbeta primers. Produced via immunoSEQ multiplex PCR; TCRdb's table is partial and in-frame only. Among hundreds of thousands of clones listed, about 80% were seen once. Input material: PBMCs. These receptors originate from a woman aged 60-75 years in good health and CMV-seropositive.

The CDR3 DNA follows: TGTGCCAGCAGCTTAGGGGTTCCTAGAATGTCTGAAGCTTTCTTT. Translation gives CASSLGVPRMSEAFF. This sequence joins TRBV7-6 and TRBJ1-1; D unclear. The CDR3 has 15 amino acids. Trimming took 1 base from V and 6 from J, leaving 15 bases between them. Germline V gene lookup returns CDR1 SGHVS and CDR2 FNYEAQ. Combining the CDR3 with reference TRBV7-6 and TRBJ1-1 gives the whole variable domain GAGVSQSPRYKVTKRGQDVALRCDPISGHVSLYWYRQALGQGPEFLTYFNYEAQQDKSGLPNDRFSAERPEGSISTLTIQRTEQRDSAMYRCASSLGVPRMSEAFFGQGTRLTVV.

The chain joins TRBV5-4 to TRBJ2-2; 8 bases agree with TRBD1. From germline, CDR1 is SGHNT and CDR2 YYREEE (reference sequence). Losses at the gene ends were 2 bases for V and 6 bases for J; bases not matched to a gene: 6. This CDR3 contains 15 residues. This CDR3 reads CASSFNRGTAGELFF. In nucleotides, the CDR3 is TGTGCCAGCAGCTTTAACAGGGGGACCGCCGGGGAGCTGTTTTTT.

This clone was seen a single time. This chain uses TRBV5-1 with TRBJ2-7; 9 positions match TRBD2. Germline CDR1 reads SGHRS; CDR2 reads YFSETQ. J was trimmed by 4 bases and V by 7 bases; bases with no gene match: 9. The CDR3 is 14 residues long. The CDR3: CASAIGSGSYEQYF. The DNA of the CDR3 is TGCGCCAGCGCCATCGGTAGCGGGAGTTACGAGCAGTACTTC.

V usage is TRBV5-1 and J usage is TRBJ2-1, with 9 bases matching TRBD1. V lost 4 bases, J lost 7 bases, and 9 bases stayed unmatched. The CDR3 is 15 amino acids. CDR1 is SGHRS and CDR2 is YFSETQ in the germline V gene. The DNA for the CDR3 is TGCGCCAGCAGCCTAACAGGGGGCACGGGAAATGAGCAGTTCTTC. As protein: CASSLTGGTGNEQFF.

The V call is TRBV7-9, the J call TRBJ2-5, with 8 bases lining up with TRBD2. Judging by the DNA end, TRBJ2-7 fits better; the J call may be wrong. Germline-derived CDR1 and CDR2 are SEHNR and FQNEAQ (reference sequence). The CDR3 totals 13 residues. The CDR3 DNA sequence: TGTGCCAGCAGCTTGGTTAGCGGGAACGAGCAGTACTTC. This encodes CASSLVSGNEQYF.

The chain has TRBV5-1 and TRBJ1-2; perhaps TRBD1 as D (5 bases). Germline V gene sequence: CDR1 SGHRS, CDR2 YFSETQ. V was pared by 0 bases and J by 7 bases, with 10 bases between. CDR3 size: 13 residues. The chain's CDR3 is CASSLEGEGGYTF. Here the CDR3 DNA reads TGCGCCAGCAGCTTGGAAGGGGAGGGTGGCTACACCTTC.

The V gene is TRBV7-9, the J gene TRBJ2-7; D not certain. Per the germline V gene, CDR1 is SEHNR and CDR2 is FQNEAQ (reference sequence). Trimming pared 2 bases from V and 4 bases from J, leaving 6 bases between. The CDR3 has 12 residues. The chain's CDR3 is CASSLISYEQYF. The DNA of the CDR3 is TGTGCCAGCAGCTTAATCTCTTACGAGCAGTACTTC.

This clone was seen only a few times. The chain has TRBV5-1 and TRBJ2-1, with 9 bases lining up with TRBD2. Germline values: CDR1 SGHRS, CDR2 YFSETQ. This CDR3 spans 14 amino acids. V shed 3 bases and J 7 bases; nucleotides not matched to a gene: 5. CDR3 amino acids: CASSSGLASNEQFF. CDR3 in DNA: TGCGCCAGCAGCTCGGGACTAGCCAGTAATGAGCAGTTCTTC. The full variable domain, completed using reference TRBV5-1 and TRBJ2-1, is KAGVTQTPRYLIKTRGQQVTLSCSPISGHRSVSWYQQTPGQGLQFLFEYFSETQRNKGNFPGRFSGRQFSNSRSEMNVSTLELGDSALYLCASSSGLASNEQFFGPGTRLTVL.

This clone was counted only a few times. The J gene is TRBJ1-6, the V gene TRBV28; no reliable D call. This CDR3 region has 16 residues. The V gene lost 3 bases and the J gene lost 0 bases, with 9 bases spanning the gap. Germline loops: CDR1 MDHEN, CDR2 SYDVKM. The CDR3 reads CASSLDRSSYNSPLHF. The CDR3 bases are TGTGCCAGCAGTTTGGATAGGAGCTCCTATAATTCACCCCTCCACTTT.

This clone was found once. CDR3 DNA sequence: TGTGCCAGCAGCCCCCTTCTTGGAAACACCATATATTTT. It encodes CASSPLLGNTIYF. J is TRBJ1-3 and V is TRBV28; D gene ambiguous. The length of the CDR3 is 13 residues. Germline lookup yields CDR1 MDHEN and CDR2 SYDVKM. Trimming took 6 bases from V and 3 from J, leaving 9 bases between them.

Here the CDR3 DNA reads TGTGCCAGCAGTGACTGGGACAGGGGGGGTGGCTACACCTTC. This encodes CASSDWDRGGGYTF. The J gene is TRBJ1-2, the V gene TRBV6-1; 11 nucleotides match TRBD1. This CDR3 is 14 amino acids long. From germline, CDR1 is MNHNS and CDR2 SASEGT. The trim removed 3 bases at V and 7 bases at J, leaving 4 bases unmatched.

V is TRBV7-6 and J is TRBJ1-1; no clear D. In germline, CDR1 is SGHVS, CDR2 FNYEAQ. This CDR3 is 14 amino acids long. V was pared by 5 bases and J by 0 bases, with 10 bases between. The chain's CDR3 is CASSRGPMNTEAFF. CDR3 DNA sequence: TGTGCCAGCAGCCGGGGTCCAATGAACACTGAAGCTTTCTTT.

This clone showed up just once. The chain is built from TRBV7-3 and TRBJ2-2, with 8 bases aligning to TRBD2. The germline V gene encodes CDR1 SGHTA and CDR2 FQGTGA. The CDR3 covers 14 residues. The V and J ends lost 4 bases and 8 bases, in that order; junction bases with no gene match: 6. CDR3: CASSSAGGAGELFF. CDR3 DNA: TGTGCCAGCAGCTCTGCGGGGGGTGCGGGGGAGCTGTTTTTT.

The chain couples TRBV5-4 to TRBJ1-1; D possibly corresponds to TRBD1 (5 bases). Per the germline V gene, CDR1 is SGHNT and CDR2 is YYREEE (reference sequence). V lost 0 bases to trimming and J lost 5 bases, with 11 bases between them. This CDR3 has 14 residues. DNA of the CDR3: TGTGCCAGCAGCTTGGGGGGCGCTAGGACTGAAGCTTTCTTT. Encoded protein: CASSLGGARTEAFF.

Comments on this clone: A read error may produce the germline difference seen at one junction end. The chain joins TRBV4-2 to TRBJ1-6, with D perhaps matching TRBD1 (5 bases). From germline, CDR1 is LGHNA and CDR2 YNFKEQ. This CDR3 region has 17 residues. In DNA form, the CDR3 reads TGTGTCAGCAGCCAAGATGCGGCAGGGTCATATAATTCACCCCTCCACTTT. The encoded protein is CVSSQDAAGSYNSPLHF.

J is TRBJ2-7 and V is TRBV7-2; a weak D match, TRBD1 (5 bases). CDR3 size: 16 residues. V lost 0 bases, J lost 0 bases, and 12 bases lay in between. Per germline, CDR1 SGHTA and CDR2 FQGNSA. The CDR3 sequence: CASSLANQGVSYEQYF. CDR3 coding DNA: TGTGCCAGCAGCTTAGCGAATCAGGGTGTCTCCTACGAGCAGTACTTC.

The chain carries TRBV4-1 and TRBJ1-3; 7 bases match TRBD1. V trimming: 2 bases; J trimming: 9 bases; junction bases outside the gene matches: 7. CDR3 length equals 14 residues. The germline gives CDR1 MGHRA, CDR2 YSYEKL. CDR3 protein: CASSQQGEVGTIYF. Here the CDR3 DNA reads TGCGCCAGCAGCCAACAGGGGGAGGTTGGCACCATATATTTT.

This chain connects TRBV19 to TRBJ2-3, with 8 nucleotides matching TRBD2. V lost 3 bases and J lost 6; bases outside the gene matches: 8. The CDR3 runs 15 residues. Germline CDR1 reads LNHDA; CDR2 reads SQIVND (reference sequence). The CDR3 DNA is TGTGCCAGTAGTATTTGGTCGGGGGGGTACGATACGCAGTATTTT. It codes for CASSIWSGGYDTQYF. The whole variable domain, remainder taken from reference TRBV19 and TRBJ2-3, is DGGITQSPKYLFRKEGQNVTLSCEQNLNHDAMYWYRQDPGQGLRLIYYSQIVNDFQKGDIAEGYSVSREKKESFPLTVTSAQKNPTAFYLCASSIWSGGYDTQYFGPGTRLTVL.

This rearrangement joins TRBV30 to TRBJ2-6, with D tentatively TRBD2 (5 bases). Between the trimmed V and J ends, which lost 2 bases and 2 bases, there was a span of 16 bases. The germline gives CDR1 GTSNPN, CDR2 SVGIG (reference sequence). The CDR3 totals 17 residues. The CDR3 nucleotides are TGTGCCTGGAGTAGTGTCCTAAGAGGGCCTGGGGCCAACGTCCTGACTTTC. Amino acids: CAWSSVLRGPGANVLTF.

The V call is TRBV7-9, the J call TRBJ2-1; 7 bases match TRBD2. CDR1 and CDR2 (germline): SEHNR, FQNEAQ (reference sequence). The CDR3 has 17 amino acids. V lost 5 bases and J lost 2; bases outside the gene matches: 12. The CDR3 loop is CASSLALSSGAYNEQFF. The CDR3 bases are TGTGCCAGCAGCCTGGCCCTTTCTAGCGGAGCCTACAATGAGCAGTTCTTC.

The V call is TRBV29-1, the J call TRBJ1-1; maybe TRBD1 (5 bases). The V end was cut by 7 bases, the J end by 2 bases, with 11 bases between. There are 12 residues in the CDR3. CDR1 SQVTM and CDR2 ANQGSEA come from the germline V gene. CDR3: CSARDSNTEAFF. The CDR3 nucleotides read TGCAGCGCCAGGGATAGTAACACTGAAGCTTTCTTT.

The chain combines TRBV4-3 with TRBJ2-2, with TRBD2 matching over 8 bases. After removal of 8 bases from V and 0 bases from J, the junction contained 5 bases not matched to a gene. Germline CDR1 LGHNA, CDR2 YSLEER. This CDR3 comprises 15 residues. CDR3 DNA sequence: TGCGCCAGCTCAAGCGGGGGAACGAACACCGGGGAGCTGTTTTTT. Protein sequence: CASSSGGTNTGELFF.

The chain has TRBV9 and TRBJ2-1, with TRBD1 as a possible D gene (6 bases). Trimming took off 0 bases at V and 0 bases at J, with 10 bases between the two ends. Per germline, CDR1 SGDLS and CDR2 YYNGEE. This CDR3 has 16 residues. The CDR3 protein is CASSVVGADSYNEQFF. The CDR3 coding sequence is TGTGCCAGCAGCGTAGTGGGGGCTGACTCCTACAATGAGCAGTTCTTC.

The rearrangement uses TRBV6-5 and TRBJ2-5, with 15 bases that match TRBD2. Germline CDR1 and CDR2: MNHEY and SVGAGI. This CDR3 spans 15 amino acids. J was trimmed by 2 bases and V by 6 bases; bases with no gene match: 1. The CDR3 sequence: CASRGLAGGQETQYF. The CDR3, as DNA: TGTGCCAGCAGGGGACTAGCGGGGGGTCAAGAGACCCAGTACTTC.

This clone came up once. The gene calls are TRBV5-5 and TRBJ1-1; the D is unclear. This CDR3 spans 14 amino acids. V lost 1 base, J lost 4 bases, and 11 bases lay in between. Germline V gene data show CDR1 as SGHKS and CDR2 as YYEKEE (reference sequence). The CDR3 region is CASSLQVEGTEAFF. In DNA, the CDR3 is TGTGCCAGCAGCTTGCAGGTGGAGGGCACTGAAGCTTTCTTT.

The gene calls are TRBV28 and TRBJ1-2, with D possibly TRBD1 on 6 matching bases. The CDR3 has 14 amino acids. Germline-derived CDR1 and CDR2 are MDHEN and SYDVKM. V gave up 8 bases and J gave up 2 bases, with 15 bases separating them. The CDR3 coding sequence is TGTGCCAGCGGCTCGGACAGTTACAACTATGGCTACACCTTC. Protein sequence: CASGSDSYNYGYTF.

This clone was seen a handful of times. The V and J genes are TRBV2 and TRBJ1-2, with TRBD1 identical over 7 bases. CDR1 SNHLY and CDR2 FYNNEI come from the germline V gene. Germline trimming cut 6 bases from V and 7 bases from J; bases unmatched to any gene: 11. The CDR3 runs to 14 residues. CDR3 loop: CASRGDSLGLGYTF. CDR3 coding DNA: TGTGCCAGCAGAGGGGACAGCCTAGGGCTTGGCTACACCTTC.